These 29 T cell receptor beta chains were sequenced from one sample in a study of blood T cell repertoires in COVID-19. Assay used: immunoSEQ multiplex PCR; TCRdb lists only in-frame clones, some missing. The repertoire holds about 97,000 clones, with around 87% as singletons. Sequencing used peripheral blood. The receptors come from a human donor in a cohort sampled during active COVID-19.

V is TRBV13 and J is TRBJ1-3; possible D gene TRBD1, 6 bases. The CDR3 has 13 residues. Between the trimmed V and J ends, which lost 1 base and 8 bases, there was a span of 9 bases. CDR1 PRHDT and CDR2 FYEKMQ come from the germline V gene (reference sequence). The CDR3 coding sequence is TGTGCCAGCAGCTTAGTCCCAGGGGACACCATATATTTT. Its translation: CASSLVPGDTIYF.

The V gene is TRBV3-1 (or the pseudogene TRBV3-2), the J gene TRBJ2-6, with TRBD1 identical over 8 bases. Losses at the gene ends were 3 bases for V and 1 base for J; bases not matched to a gene: 14. Germline-derived CDR1 and CDR2 are LGHDT and YNNKEL (reference sequence). The CDR3 is 20 residues long. The CDR3 region is CASSHGHPGQVGSGANVLTF. CDR3 DNA: TGTGCCAGCAGCCATGGCCATCCGGGACAGGTGGGGTCTGGGGCCAACGTCCTGACTTTC.

The chain has TRBV12-3 or TRBV12-4 and TRBJ1-2; unclear D gene. The CDR3 runs to 13 residues. Trimming took off 3 bases at V and 1 base at J, with 6 bases between the two ends. The CDR3, as DNA: TGTGCCAGCAGTTTGGCTGGTAACTATGGCTACACCTTC. Protein product: CASSLAGNYGYTF.

This chain connects TRBV4-3 to TRBJ2-3, with 7 bases that match TRBD1. CDR3 length equals 19 residues. Germline V CDR1 and CDR2: LGHNA, YSLEER. V was pared by 0 bases and J by 0 bases, with 12 bases of the junction left unmatched. The CDR3 here is CASSQDRSTGDRSTDTQYF. CDR3 DNA: TGCGCCAGCAGCCAAGATAGAAGTACAGGGGACAGAAGCACAGATACGCAGTATTTT.

The chain employs TRBV3-1 (or the pseudogene TRBV3-2) and TRBJ2-5, with 7 bases matching TRBD1. The CDR3 has 14 residues. The V gene end was trimmed by 3 bases and the J gene end by 0 bases; junction bases not matched to a gene: 1. CDR1 and CDR2 (germline): LGHDT, YNNKEL (reference sequence). CDR3 nucleotide sequence: TGTGCCAGCAGCCAGACAGGGTACCAAGAGACCCAGTACTTC. Protein: CASSQTGYQETQYF.

This chain links TRBV29-1 with TRBJ1-5; the D is unclear. CDR1 and CDR2 from the germline V gene are SQVTM and ANQGSEA. V was trimmed by 4 bases and J by 7 bases, leaving 14 bases between them. The CDR3 is 13 amino acids. CDR3 in amino acids: CSVAGGVNQPQHF. The CDR3 DNA reads as TGCAGCGTTGCGGGAGGAGTTAACCAGCCCCAGCATTTT.

The chain uses TRBV28 and TRBJ2-1; 8 bases match TRBD2. V was clipped by 7 bases and J by 5 bases; unmatched bases: 10. The CDR3 length is 15 residues. Germline V lookup: CDR1 MDHEN, CDR2 SYDVKM. CDR3 protein: CASKYSGTINNEQFF. The DNA of the CDR3 is TGTGCCAGCAAGTATAGCGGGACGATCAACAATGAGCAGTTCTTC.

The gene calls are TRBV27 and TRBJ1-2; D is unresolved. This CDR3 comprises 11 residues. V gave up 8 bases and J gave up 5 bases, with 9 bases separating them. Germline-derived CDR1 and CDR2 are MNHEY and SMNVEV (reference sequence). Here the CDR3 reads CASAGWYGYTF. CDR3 in DNA: TGTGCCAGCGCCGGGTGGTATGGCTACACCTTC.

In its sample, this clone was seen once. The sample has other DNA sequences that encode this CDR3 too. This chain links TRBV19 with TRBJ1-2; TRBD1 matches 7 bases. Trimming took 3 bases from V and 6 from J; bases not matched to a gene: 4. Per germline, CDR1 LNHDA and CDR2 SQIVND (reference sequence). CDR3 size: 13 residues. The DNA of the CDR3 is TGTGCCAGTAGTATTGGCACAGGGGATGGCTACACCTTC. Translating it yields CASSIGTGDGYTF. The full variable domain, rest sourced from reference TRBV19 and TRBJ1-2, is DGGITQSPKYLFRKEGQNVTLSCEQNLNHDAMYWYRQDPGQGLRLIYYSQIVNDFQKGDIAEGYSVSREKKESFPLTVTSAQKNPTAFYLCASSIGTGDGYTFGSGTRLTVV.

This clone has just a few counts. The chain recombines TRBV7-2 with TRBJ1-5; 7 nucleotides agree with TRBD1. This CDR3 region has 18 residues. The ends lost 5 bases at V and 2 bases at J; junction bases unmatched: 15. Germline assignment: CDR1 SGHTA and CDR2 FQGNSA. The CDR3 region has the DNA TGTGCCAGCAGCCATAACAGGGGCGCAAAGCTTGGCAATCAGCCCCAGCATTTT. Its translation: CASSHNRGAKLGNQPQHF.

The CDR3 sequence: CASSTGIGDYGYTF. CDR3 coding DNA: TGTGCCAGTAGTACCGGGATTGGGGACTATGGCTACACCTTC. The J gene is TRBJ1-2, the V gene TRBV19; no firm D call. This CDR3 has 14 amino acids. V lost 4 bases and J 3 bases, leaving 12 bases between the germline ends. The germline CDR1 and CDR2 sequences are LNHDA and SQIVND (reference sequence). Drawing the rest from reference TRBV19 and TRBJ1-2, the complete variable domain is DGGITQSPKYLFRKEGQNVTLSCEQNLNHDAMYWYRQDPGQGLRLIYYSQIVNDFQKGDIAEGYSVSREKKESFPLTVTSAQKNPTAFYLCASSTGIGDYGYTFGSGTRLTVV.

This clone came up a few times. This chain uses TRBV10-3 with TRBJ2-3, with D tentatively TRBD2 (5 bases). The germline V and J ends were trimmed by 0 bases and 3 bases, with 7 bases remaining between them. Germline values: CDR1 ENHRY, CDR2 SYGVKD. This CDR3 comprises 14 residues. The CDR3 nucleotides read TGTGCCATCAGTGAGTCTACGGGGACAGATACGCAGTATTTT. This codes for CAISESTGTDTQYF.

The chain is built from TRBV10-3 and TRBJ2-7, with 9 nucleotides matching TRBD1. Unmatched junction bases numbered 8, after V lost 4 bases and J lost 7 bases. The CDR3 is 14 residues long. The germline gives CDR1 ENHRY, CDR2 SYGVKD. CDR3 bases: TGTGCCATCAGTGGAGGGGACAGGGTATGGGAGCAGTACTTC. It encodes CAISGGDRVWEQYF.

The rearrangement uses TRBV7-8 and TRBJ2-4, with D perhaps TRBD2 (5 bases). Trimming took 4 bases from V and 12 from J, leaving 22 bases between them. The CDR3 spans 15 residues. The germline V gene encodes CDR1 SGHVS and CDR2 FQNEAQ. The CDR3 DNA reads as TGTGCCAGCAGCTCGACAATCGAGGGCCTATTGGATCAGTACTTC. It translates to CASSSTIEGLLDQYF.

Many counts were recorded for this clone. The V call is TRBV28, the J call TRBJ2-3; D remains unclear. CDR1 and CDR2 (germline): MDHEN, SYDVKM. Trimming took 5 bases from V and 3 from J, leaving 6 bases between them. The CDR3 is made up of 12 amino acids. The CDR3 loop reads CASSPQTDTQYF. Here the CDR3 DNA reads TGTGCCAGCAGTCCACAAACAGATACGCAGTATTTT.

The V and J genes are TRBV5-5 and TRBJ2-7; TRBD2 matches 7 bases. Looked up from germline, CDR1 is SGHKS and CDR2 is YYEKEE (reference sequence). The CDR3 has 15 residues. V lost 2 bases and J lost 6; bases outside the gene matches: 11. The CDR3 here is CASSFGGRAWGEQYF. Here the CDR3 DNA reads TGTGCCAGCAGCTTTGGCGGGAGAGCTTGGGGCGAGCAGTACTTC.

This clone has a single count. The rearrangement links TRBV3-1 (or the pseudogene TRBV3-2) to TRBJ2-4; 7 bases fit TRBD1. The germline V gene has CDR1 LGHDT and CDR2 YNNKEL (reference sequence). The CDR3 is 16 amino acids. With V trimmed by 6 bases and J by 3 bases, 11 bases remained unmatched. The CDR3, as DNA: TGTGCCAGCAGTACAATAGGGGGCGAGGGCAAAAACATTCAGTACTTC. This translates into CASSTIGGEGKNIQYF.

The chain recombines TRBV6-2 or TRBV6-3 with TRBJ2-7; maybe TRBD2 (6 bases). The CDR3 is made up of 14 amino acids. V shed 6 bases and J shed 4 bases, with 16 bases lying between them. The germline V gene encodes CDR1 MNHEY and CDR2 SVGEGT. CDR3: CASSRPGGLYEQYF. The CDR3 coding sequence is TGTGCCAGCAGCCGCCCCGGGGGACTTTACGAGCAGTACTTC.

The rearrangement joins TRBV19 to TRBJ2-2; TRBD2 matches at 10 bases. The J segment lost 3 bases and the V segment lost 6 bases, leaving 4 bases of the junction unmatched. The CDR3 is made up of 15 amino acids. CDR1 LNHDA and CDR2 SQIVND come from the germline V gene (reference sequence). The CDR3 region is CASRPGTSDTGELFF. The CDR3 DNA sequence: TGTGCCAGTAGGCCCGGGACTAGCGACACCGGGGAGCTGTTTTTT. The variable domain in full, completed from reference TRBV19 and TRBJ2-2, reads DGGITQSPKYLFRKEGQNVTLSCEQNLNHDAMYWYRQDPGQGLRLIYYSQIVNDFQKGDIAEGYSVSREKKESFPLTVTSAQKNPTAFYLCASRPGTSDTGELFFGEGSRLTVL.

The CDR3 here is CASSPRLAASTDTQYF. The CDR3, as DNA: TGTGCCAGCAGCCCCCGACTAGCGGCTAGCACAGATACGCAGTATTTT. The chain has TRBV7-8 and TRBJ2-3; 9 bases map to TRBD2. Germline V gives CDR1 SGHVS, CDR2 FQNEAQ. With V trimmed by 5 bases and J by 0 bases, 6 bases remained unmatched. The CDR3 has 16 amino acids.

The count of this clone is one. This chain uses TRBV27 with TRBJ2-7; 8 bases are shared with TRBD2. The germline gives CDR1 MNHEY, CDR2 SMNVEV (reference sequence). With V trimmed by 8 bases and J by 7 bases, 13 bases remained unmatched. The CDR3 consists of 14 residues. CDR3 DNA: TGTGCCAGCTATCGGGAGGGCCGAGGGGTAGAGCAGTACTTC. It encodes CASYREGRGVEQYF.

There are a few counts of this clone. This sequence joins TRBV7-7 and TRBJ2-7; TRBD1 agrees at 8 bases. Germline V CDR1 and CDR2: SSHAT, FNYEAQ (reference sequence). With 3 bases clipped from V and 5 bases from J, the junction kept 3 bases outside the gene matches. The CDR3 consists of 13 residues. CDR3 sequence reads: CASSFGQGDEQYF. The DNA of the CDR3 is TGTGCCAGCAGCTTTGGACAGGGAGACGAGCAGTACTTC. Full variable domain (remainder filled in from reference TRBV7-7 and TRBJ2-7): GAGVSQSPRYKVTKRGQDVTLRCDPISSHATLYWYQQALGQGPEFLTYFNYEAQPDKSGLPSDRFSAERPEGSISTLTIQRTEQRDSAMYRCASSFGQGDEQYFGPGTRLTVT.

V is TRBV6-5 and J is TRBJ1-6; TRBD1 matches at 7 bases. The germline gives CDR1 MNHEY, CDR2 SVGAGI. V lost 4 bases and J lost 4; bases outside the gene matches: 1. This CDR3 comprises 14 residues. The CDR3 DNA reads TGTGCCAGCAGTTTACAGGGGTATAATTCACCCCTCCACTTT. It yields the protein CASSLQGYNSPLHF.

The chain recombines TRBV9 with TRBJ1-2; the match to TRBD1 covers 7 bases. Losses at the gene ends were 0 bases for V and 5 bases for J; bases not matched to a gene: 7. Germline assignment: CDR1 SGDLS and CDR2 YYNGEE. The CDR3 length is 15 residues. CDR3 sequence: CASSVARQGDYGYTF. In nucleotides, the CDR3 is TGTGCCAGCAGCGTAGCTAGACAGGGCGATTATGGCTACACCTTC.

The rearrangement links TRBV15 to TRBJ2-3; no clear D. Germline V gene sequence: CDR1 LNHNV, CDR2 YYDKDF (reference sequence). The CDR3 has 11 amino acids. Trimming took off 6 bases at V and 6 bases at J, with 7 bases between the two ends. The CDR3 DNA is TGTGCCACCAGGAGGCGGGATACGCAGTATTTT. Translating gives CATRRRDTQYF.

In DNA, the CDR3 is TGTGCCAGCAGCCAAGTTGCCCGGGGAAGTAAGGATGGCTACACCTTC. It is translated as CASSQVARGSKDGYTF. The chain carries TRBV14 and TRBJ1-2; D ambiguous. Looked up from germline, CDR1 is SGHDN and CDR2 is FVKESK. Trimming shortened V by 1 base and J by 6 bases, and 18 bases separated the two germline ends. CDR3 size: 16 residues.

CDR3: CASSDSGLAGSYNEQFF. CDR3 DNA: TGCGCCAGCAGTGACTCCGGACTAGCGGGCTCGTACAATGAGCAGTTCTTC. This chain uses TRBV10-1 with TRBJ2-1; 11 bases are a match to TRBD2. The germline V gene has CDR1 WNHNN and CDR2 SYGVQD (reference sequence). The CDR3 runs to 17 residues. The V segment lost 3 bases and the J segment 4 bases; nucleotides outside the gene matches: 8.

The chain links TRBV18 to TRBJ1-5; TRBD1 agrees at 10 bases. CDR3 length equals 16 residues. The germline gives CDR1 KGHSH, CDR2 LQKENI. The junction had 5 bases not matched to a gene; V was cut back by 2 bases and J by 4 bases. The DNA for the CDR3 is TGTGCCAGCTCACCAGGAGGGACAGGGGCGAATCAGCCCCAGCATTTT. Encoded protein: CASSPGGTGANQPQHF.

V and J are TRBV12-5 and TRBJ2-3, with 8 bases fitting TRBD1. CDR1 is LGHNT and CDR2 is FRNRAP in the germline V gene. The CDR3 contains 16 residues. The ends lost 5 bases at V and 1 base at J; junction bases unmatched: 8. This CDR3 reads CASGLRGQGGTDTQYF. In DNA form, the CDR3 reads TGTGCTAGTGGTCTCCGCGGACAGGGAGGCACAGATACGCAGTATTTT.